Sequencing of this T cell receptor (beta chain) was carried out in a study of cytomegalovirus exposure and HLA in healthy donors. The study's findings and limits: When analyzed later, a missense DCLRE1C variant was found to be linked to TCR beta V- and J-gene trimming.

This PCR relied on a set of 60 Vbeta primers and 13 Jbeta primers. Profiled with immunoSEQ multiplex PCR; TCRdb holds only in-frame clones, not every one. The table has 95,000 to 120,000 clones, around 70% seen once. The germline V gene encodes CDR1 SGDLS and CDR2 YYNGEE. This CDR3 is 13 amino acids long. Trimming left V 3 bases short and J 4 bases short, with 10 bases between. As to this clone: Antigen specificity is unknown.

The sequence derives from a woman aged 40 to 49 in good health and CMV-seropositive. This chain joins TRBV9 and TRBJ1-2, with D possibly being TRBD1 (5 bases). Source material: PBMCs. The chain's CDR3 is CASSDDSPYGYTF. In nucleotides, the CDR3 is TGTGCCAGCAGCGATGACAGCCCCTATGGCTACACCTTC.